This passage covers 26 T cell receptor beta chains from one sample sequenced in a study of response to subunit inactivated influenza vaccine. TCRdb re-called the RT-PCR reads through MiXCR, storing one row per CDR3 protein. The data hold 500,000 to 550,000 distinct CDR3 sequences, with 7.6% observed a single time. Sequencing was performed on PBMCs from blood, taken less than 30 months after vaccination. The receptors were sampled from a man aged 45-69 years who received an inactivated influenza vaccine.

This clonotype was observed a handful of times. This chain uses TRBV7-2 with TRBJ1-4; 10 nucleotides line up with TRBD1. V shed 5 bases, J shed 8 bases, and the junction held 5 bases outside the gene matches. Germline V gene lookup returns CDR1 SGHTA and CDR2 FQGNSA. This CDR3 is 14 amino acids long. The CDR3 DNA is TGTGCCAGCAGCGCCGACAGGGGGCGCGAAAAACTGTTTTTT. Its translation is CASSADRGREKLFF.

This clonotype was counted at least ten times. The V gene is TRBV5-1, the J gene TRBJ2-4; the D gene is possibly TRBD1 (5 bases). V gave up 4 bases and J gave up 7 bases, with 12 bases separating them. Germline V gene sequence: CDR1 SGHRS, CDR2 YFSETQ. The CDR3 spans 13 residues. CDR3 bases: TGCGCCAGCAGCGTTGACAGTCAGAACATTCAGTACTTC. It is translated as CASSVDSQNIQYF.

At least ten counts were recorded for this clonotype. The chain couples TRBV5-8 to TRBJ2-5; D might be TRBD2 (6 bases). Trimming left V 0 bases short and J 7 bases short, with 19 bases between. The length of the CDR3 is 16 residues. The V gene's germline CDR1 is SGHTS and CDR2 YDEGEE. CDR3 region: CASSLELRASGGTQYF. CDR3 DNA: TGTGCCAGCAGCTTGGAGTTAAGGGCCTCCGGGGGGACCCAGTACTTC. Filled out from reference TRBV5-8 and TRBJ2-5, the complete variable domain reads EAGVTQSPTHLIKTRGQQATLRCSPISGHTSVYWYQQALGLGLQFLLWYDEGEERNRGNFPPRFSGRQFPNYSSELNVNALELEDSALYLCASSLELRASGGTQYFGPGTRLLVL.

This clonotype was recorded at least ten times. With a much larger clone just one base away, this may be a read error. CDR3 sequence: CASSRDTGELFF. In DNA, the CDR3 is TGTGCCAGCAGTCGGGACACCGGGGAGCTGTTTTTT. The chain combines TRBV6-5 with TRBJ2-2; no clear D. The germline CDR1 and CDR2 sequences are MNHEY and SVGAGI. The CDR3 is 12 residues long. V lost 5 bases, J lost 3 bases, and 4 bases lay in between.

V is TRBV12-3 or TRBV12-4 and J is TRBJ2-7, with a possible D match to TRBD1 (6 bases). The CDR3 is 17 residues long. With 3 bases removed from V and 0 bases from J, the gap between germline ends came to 18 bases. The CDR3 DNA reads TGTGCCAGCAGTTTGGGTAGGACAGCCGCGAACTCCTACGAGCAGTACTTC. This translates into CASSLGRTAANSYEQYF.

V and J are TRBV5-1 and TRBJ2-5, with 9 bases identical to TRBD2. The CDR3 extends over 18 amino acids. CDR1 is SGHRS, CDR2 YFSETQ, per germline. The J segment lost 0 bases and the V segment lost 5 bases, leaving 14 bases of the junction unmatched. CDR3 amino acids: CASRLGTSSTSYQETQYF. The CDR3 DNA follows: TGCGCCAGCAGATTAGGGACTAGCAGCACCTCGTACCAAGAGACCCAGTACTTC.

V gene TRBV5-1 combines with J gene TRBJ2-1; 13 positions agree with TRBD2. The V gene end was trimmed by 4 bases and the J gene end by 9 bases; junction bases not matched to a gene: 10. There are 16 residues in the CDR3. Germline loops: CDR1 SGHRS, CDR2 YFSETQ. CDR3 nucleotide sequence: TGCGCCAGCAGCCAAACACTAGCGGGAGGGAGACCTGAGCAGTTCTTC. Translation gives CASSQTLAGGRPEQFF.

This clonotype has just a few counts. The chain couples TRBV20-1 to TRBJ1-5; D is uncertain. There are 14 residues in the CDR3. V was pared by 5 bases and J by 2 bases, with 13 bases between. Germline V gene data show CDR1 as DFQATT and CDR2 as SNEGSKA (reference sequence). CDR3 DNA: TGCAGTGCTTCGAGGGAGGTCGGCAATCAGCCCCAGCATTTT. Translation gives CSASREVGNQPQHF.

Many counts were recorded for this clonotype. The chain couples TRBV20-1 to TRBJ1-4; TRBD1 matches at 8 bases. With V trimmed by 3 bases and J by 8 bases, 8 bases remained unmatched. CDR3 size: 14 residues. CDR1 is DFQATT and CDR2 is SNEGSKA in the germline V gene (reference sequence). As DNA, the CDR3 is TGCAGTGCTAGGCCGACAGGGGATGGGGAAAAACTGTTTTTT. It yields the protein CSARPTGDGEKLFF.

At least ten counts were recorded for this clonotype. The chain combines TRBV7-2 with TRBJ1-1; D perhaps matches TRBD1 (5 bases). Between the trimmed V and J ends, which lost 5 bases and 5 bases, there was a span of 12 bases. The germline gives CDR1 SGHTA, CDR2 FQGNSA. The CDR3 is 13 residues long. The CDR3, as DNA: TGTGCCAGCAGCAGAGGGGCGCGGACTGAAGCTTTCTTT. The encoded protein is CASSRGARTEAFF.

This clonotype was observed a handful of times. The genes are TRBV6-1 and TRBJ2-7; 9 bases line up with TRBD2. From germline, CDR1 is MNHNS and CDR2 SASEGT. The CDR3 is 14 amino acids. The ends lost 7 bases at V and 4 bases at J; junction bases unmatched: 8. The CDR3 region has the DNA TGTGCCAGCACCTCTCCAAGCGGGAGGTACGAGCAGTACTTC. As protein: CASTSPSGRYEQYF.

This clonotype has a count of ten or more. V and J are TRBV3-1 and TRBJ2-2; D gene unclear. V lost 3 bases to trimming and J lost 4 bases, with 9 bases between them. This CDR3 has 14 residues. Looked up from germline, CDR1 is LGHDT and CDR2 is YNNKEL (reference sequence). The CDR3 DNA sequence: TGTGCCAGCAGCCAGGGGTACGGCACCGGGGAGCTGTTTTTT. It translates to CASSQGYGTGELFF.

This clonotype was observed a handful of times. The chain carries TRBV5-1 and TRBJ2-7, with 7 bases matching TRBD1. Looked up from germline, CDR1 is SGHRS and CDR2 is YFSETQ. J lost 5 bases, V lost 4 bases, and 12 bases had no gene match. The CDR3 totals 15 residues. The CDR3 nucleotides read TGCGCCAGCAGCCTGAGACAGGGTGCATCGGACGAGCAGTACTTC. Translating gives CASSLRQGASDEQYF.

This clonotype has at least ten counts. This rearrangement joins TRBV4-3 to TRBJ2-7; no reliable D call. The CDR3 has 16 residues. Germline CDR1 and CDR2: LGHNA and YSLEER. V shed 1 base and J shed 0 bases, with 13 bases lying between them. CDR3 protein: CASSQAFPLGSYEQYF. CDR3 nucleotides: TGCGCCAGCAGCCAAGCCTTCCCACTGGGCTCCTACGAGCAGTACTTC.

There are many counts of this clonotype. This chain connects TRBV5-1 to TRBJ2-2; no reliable D call. This CDR3 spans 15 amino acids. The V end lost 4 bases, the J end lost 0 bases, and 10 bases lay between the germline ends. Germline CDR1 reads SGHRS; CDR2 reads YFSETQ. The CDR3 loop reads CASSNRNANTGELFF. The CDR3 nucleotides are TGCGCCAGCAGCAACAGAAATGCGAACACCGGGGAGCTGTTTTTT.

There are a few counts of this clonotype. The V gene is TRBV6-5, the J gene TRBJ2-1; the match to TRBD1 covers 8 bases. Per the germline V gene, CDR1 is MNHEY and CDR2 is SVGAGI. This CDR3 region has 14 residues. J was trimmed by 5 bases and V by 2 bases; bases with no gene match: 2. The chain's CDR3 is CASSYLTGDNEQFF. CDR3 DNA: TGTGCCAGCAGTTACCTGACAGGGGACAATGAGCAGTTCTTC.

There are a few counts of this clonotype. The chain links TRBV19 to TRBJ2-2, with D perhaps matching TRBD1 (6 bases). CDR1 is LNHDA and CDR2 is SQIVND in the germline V gene (reference sequence). V shed 2 bases and J shed 1 base, with 11 bases lying between them. There are 16 residues in the CDR3. In DNA form, the CDR3 reads TGTGCCAGTAGTATATCTTTCAGGGGGAACACCGGGGAGCTGTTTTTT. Its protein product is CASSISFRGNTGELFF. Supplemented by reference TRBV19 and TRBJ2-2, the full variable domain reads DGGITQSPKYLFRKEGQNVTLSCEQNLNHDAMYWYRQDPGQGLRLIYYSQIVNDFQKGDIAEGYSVSREKKESFPLTVTSAQKNPTAFYLCASSISFRGNTGELFFGEGSRLTVL.

The J gene is TRBJ1-2, the V gene TRBV20-1; 7 nucleotides match TRBD1. V shed 8 bases, J shed 6 bases, and the junction held 9 bases outside the gene matches. Germline CDR1 reads DFQATT; CDR2 reads SNEGSKA (reference sequence). The CDR3 extends over 12 amino acids. CDR3 residues: CSHETGRHGYTF. CDR3 nucleotide sequence: TGCAGTCATGAGACAGGGAGACATGGCTACACCTTC.

V usage is TRBV28 and J usage is TRBJ1-1; possibly TRBD1 for D (5 bases). Deletions cut 7 bases from V and 4 bases from J, with 16 bases between. Per germline, CDR1 MDHEN and CDR2 SYDVKM. The CDR3 length is 14 residues. The CDR3 sequence is CASILSGGSTEAFF. The DNA for the CDR3 is TGTGCCAGCATCCTAAGCGGGGGGAGCACTGAAGCTTTCTTT.

This clonotype occurred a few times. The V gene is TRBV3-1, the J gene TRBJ2-7; 11 bases agree with TRBD2. Trimming removed 1 base from V and 0 bases from J; junction bases left unmatched: 2. The CDR3 extends over 16 amino acids. Per germline, CDR1 LGHDT and CDR2 YNNKEL (reference sequence). The CDR3 here is CASSQGTSGYSYEQYF. DNA for the CDR3: TGTGCCAGCAGCCAAGGGACTAGCGGGTACTCCTACGAGCAGTACTTC.

In this sample, this clonotype turned up a few times. The rearrangement links TRBV27 to TRBJ2-3, with D maybe TRBD1 (5 bases). The CDR3 is 18 amino acids. V lost 0 bases and J 2 bases, leaving 18 bases between the germline ends. CDR1 and CDR2 (germline): MNHEY, SMNVEV (reference sequence). Here the CDR3 DNA reads TGTGCCAGCAGTTTATCGGCGATTAGGGGCTGGGACACAGATACGCAGTATTTT. Amino acids: CASSLSAIRGWDTDTQYF.

The chain combines TRBV7-9 with TRBJ2-3, with TRBD2 as a possible D gene (5 bases). V lost 5 bases, J lost 2 bases, and 20 bases lay in between. This CDR3 contains 17 residues. From germline, CDR1 is SEHNR and CDR2 FQNEAQ (reference sequence). CDR3 sequence reads: CASSQGSGLMPTDTQYF. Here the CDR3 DNA reads TGTGCCAGCAGCCAAGGGTCCGGACTGATGCCCACAGATACGCAGTATTTT.

At least ten counts were recorded for this clonotype. The chain is built from TRBV11-2 and TRBJ2-1; 8 bases map to TRBD1. V lost 4 bases, J lost 1 base, and 3 bases stayed unmatched. CDR1 SGHAT and CDR2 FQNNGV come from the germline V gene. The CDR3 sequence is 15 residues long. The CDR3 sequence: CASSYGQGSYNEQFF. In DNA, the CDR3 is TGTGCCAGCAGCTACGGACAGGGATCCTACAATGAGCAGTTCTTC.

The chain recombines TRBV19 with TRBJ2-1; 12 bases agree with TRBD1. V lost 4 bases and J lost 7; bases outside the gene matches: 2. The CDR3 has 14 amino acids. Germline V gene sequence: CDR1 LNHDA, CDR2 SQIVND (reference sequence). The CDR3 region is CASSKGQGANEQFF. CDR3 nucleotide sequence: TGTGCCAGTAGTAAGGGACAGGGGGCTAATGAGCAGTTCTTC. Drawing the rest from reference TRBV19 and TRBJ2-1, the complete variable domain is DGGITQSPKYLFRKEGQNVTLSCEQNLNHDAMYWYRQDPGQGLRLIYYSQIVNDFQKGDIAEGYSVSREKKESFPLTVTSAQKNPTAFYLCASSKGQGANEQFFGPGTRLTVL.

This clonotype was detected only a few times. This sequence joins TRBV18 and TRBJ2-7; D might be TRBD1 (6 bases). The V gene's germline CDR1 is KGHSH and CDR2 LQKENI. The CDR3 sequence is 12 residues long. With 6 bases removed from V and 5 bases from J, the gap between germline ends came to 11 bases. The CDR3 region is CASSTAGDEQYF. CDR3 DNA: TGTGCCAGCTCCACGGCAGGGGACGAGCAGTACTTC.

This clonotype came up many times. The chain joins TRBV2 to TRBJ1-2; 9 nucleotides line up with TRBD1. Losses at the gene ends were 4 bases for V and 3 bases for J; bases not matched to a gene: 6. The CDR3 runs to 15 residues. Per the germline V gene, CDR1 is SNHLY and CDR2 is FYNNEI. This CDR3 is CASSGGTGMDYGYTF. The DNA for the CDR3 is TGTGCCAGCAGTGGGGGGACAGGGATGGACTATGGCTACACCTTC.